One sample yielded the 12 T cell receptor beta chains listed below, sequenced in a study of T cells in Graves' hyperthyroidism and ophthalmopathy. Regions amplified from RNA transcripts were the TCR beta CDR3 regions. HTBI primers were the set used in a first-round RT-PCR of the TCR CDR3. TCRdb re-analysed the multiplex PCR reads in MiXCR, keeping a single row per CDR3 protein. Among 610,000 or so distinct CDR3 sequences listed, 40% to 55% were seen once. Material: peripheral blood or thyroid tissue (not recorded which). Source of these receptors: a woman aged 18-29 years with Graves' hyperthyroidism.

This clonotype was recorded at least ten times. J is TRBJ2-7 and V is TRBV20-1; D gene ambiguous. The V end was cut by 5 bases, the J end by 3 bases, with 14 bases between. This CDR3 region has 13 residues. Germline loops: CDR1 DFQATT, CDR2 SNEGSKA (reference sequence). The CDR3 reads CSAHSGKVYEQYF. In DNA, the CDR3 is TGCAGTGCTCATTCGGGTAAAGTCTACGAGCAGTACTTC.

This clonotype was recorded at least ten times. The rearrangement links TRBV2 to TRBJ1-2, with D unresolved. Germline CDR1 and CDR2: SNHLY and FYNNEI. Trimming shortened V by 7 bases and J by 5 bases, and 17 bases separated the two germline ends. This CDR3 spans 14 amino acids. The CDR3 is CASTAKDPFYGYTF. For the CDR3, the DNA is TGTGCCAGCACAGCAAAGGACCCCTTTTATGGCTACACCTTC.

This clonotype was seen ten or more times. V gene TRBV12-3 or TRBV12-4 combines with J gene TRBJ2-7, with D maybe TRBD2 (8 bases). Trimming stripped 6 bases from V and 5 bases from J, with 20 bases between. The CDR3 has 15 residues. CDR3 in DNA: TGTGCCAGCAGCCCAGGGGGACTAGTGCGCCACGAGCAGTACTTC. Protein product: CASSPGGLVRHEQYF.

Turning to this clonotype: A much larger clone lies one base from this, so it may be a read error. V and J are TRBV6-1 and TRBJ1-1, with D unresolved. CDR1 is MNHNS and CDR2 is SASEGT in the germline V gene. The CDR3 is 13 amino acids. DNA of the CDR3: TGTGCCAGCAGTGAAGTTTGGAACACTGAAGCTTCCTTT. Amino acid sequence: CASSEVWNTEASF.

As regards this clonotype: A much larger clone lies a single base off, so this may be a read error. V is TRBV7-9 and J is TRBJ1-4; 9 bases fit TRBD1. Germline CDR1 and CDR2: SEHNR and FQNEAQ (reference sequence). The CDR3 covers 14 residues. V lost 3 bases to trimming and J lost 7 bases; unmatched junction nucleotides: 3. The CDR3 protein is CASSLGTGFEKLFF. The DNA of the CDR3 is TGTGCCAGCAGCTTGGGGACAGGGTTTGAAAAACTGTTTTTT.

At least ten counts were recorded for this clonotype. This sequence joins TRBV9 and TRBJ1-5; no definite D call. The CDR3 totals 11 residues. Per germline, CDR1 SGDLS and CDR2 YYNGEE. V was trimmed by 3 bases and J by 5 bases, leaving 3 bases between them. The CDR3 protein is CASSDDQPQHF. The CDR3 DNA sequence: TGTGCCAGCAGCGATGATCAGCCCCAGCATTTT.

This clonotype came up once. The V and J genes are TRBV29-1 and TRBJ1-2; possibly TRBD1 for D (5 bases). The ends were cut back, 1 base at V and 5 bases at J, with 8 bases in the middle. The CDR3 contains 12 residues. In germline, CDR1 is SQVTM, CDR2 ANQGSEA. Here the CDR3 DNA reads TGCAGCGTTGAAGGACAGTTTTATGGCTACACCTTC. Its protein product is CSVEGQFYGYTF.

At least ten counts were recorded for this clonotype. This chain joins TRBV7-3 and TRBJ1-1; D is unresolved. The CDR3 sequence is 14 residues long. Trimming cost V 2 bases and J 1 base, with 8 bases left between them. Germline CDR1 reads SGHTA; CDR2 reads FQGTGA. The DNA of the CDR3 is TGTGCCAGCAGCTTATTAGCAGGGAACACTGAAGCTTTCTTT. Amino acid sequence: CASSLLAGNTEAFF.

The chain joins TRBV15 to TRBJ2-7; 11 nucleotides line up with TRBD2. V shed 3 bases and J 9 bases; nucleotides not matched to a gene: 19. Per germline, CDR1 LNHNV and CDR2 YYDKDF (reference sequence). The CDR3 sequence is 18 residues long. CDR3 in DNA: TGTGCCACCAGCAGTTTCGGAAGGGCTAGCGGGAGGACAGATACGCAGTACTTC. Residues: CATSSFGRASGRTDTQYF. The full variable domain, rest sourced from reference TRBV15 and TRBJ2-7, is DAMVIQNPRYQVTQFGKPVTLSCSQTLNHNVMYWYQQKSSQAPKLLFHYYDKDFNNEADTPDNFQSRRPNTSFCFLDIRSPGLGDTAMYLCATSSFGRASGRTDTQYFGPGTRLTVT.

This clonotype was seen at least ten times. V and J are TRBV5-8 and TRBJ2-5, with 9 bases lining up with TRBD2. Germline trimming cut 5 bases from V and 5 bases from J; bases unmatched to any gene: 13. Germline V lookup: CDR1 SGHTS, CDR2 YDEGEE. The length of the CDR3 is 16 residues. In DNA, the CDR3 is TGTGCCAGCAGTAACGTCCGCGCGGGAGGGAGGGAGACCCAGTACTTC. The encoded protein is CASSNVRAGGRETQYF.

This chain links TRBV12-3 or TRBV12-4 with TRBJ1-3, with D possibly matching TRBD1 (5 bases). V was shortened by 3 bases and J by 7 bases, with 13 bases between the two germline ends. This CDR3 is built from 14 residues. CDR3 loop: CASSFGQGVNTIYF. The CDR3 DNA sequence: TGTGCCAGCAGTTTCGGGCAGGGAGTGAACACCATATATTTT.

This clonotype was recorded at least ten times. The rearrangement uses TRBV7-2 and TRBJ1-5; no definite D call. Germline CDR1 is SGHTA and CDR2 is FQGNSA. The length of the CDR3 is 13 residues. V lost 3 bases and J 6 bases, leaving 9 bases between the germline ends. In DNA form, the CDR3 reads TGTGCCAGCAGCTTTTCATCTGGTCAGCCCCAGCATTTT. It translates to CASSFSSGQPQHF. The entire variable domain, with the rest obtained from reference TRBV7-2 and TRBJ1-5, is as follows: GAGVSQSPSNKVTEKGKDVELRCDPISGHTALYWYRQSLGQGLEFLIYFQGNSAPDKSGLPSDRFSAERTGGSVSTLTIQRTQQEDSAVYLCASSFSSGQPQHFGDGTRLSIL.